Described below is a single T cell receptor (beta chain) sequence and its context. No antigen is known for it. No much larger clone exists at a distance of one base, and base qualities are not known. The entry originates in a study of blood T cell repertoires in COVID-19 (dated by TCRdb to the early 2020s). Study-level background: Samples from collaborators originated in the United States, Italy and Spain and spanned both the acute and convalescent phases of COVID-19. The samples were drawn from two sources: the first 160 participants of the ongoing ImmuneRACE study, and fewer than 1,500 subjects contributed by 6 global collaborators. Sample metadata almost always included a de-identified subject ID, COVID-19 status, age in years and sex. The repertoires were released in a freely available public database intended as a resource for research on the immune response to SARS-CoV-2. Subjects who had been exposed to COVID-19, were actively infected with it, or had recovered from it provided the deeply sampled blood TCRbeta repertoires that made up the dataset. Where HLA class I and class II types were available, the types were taken from metadata supplied by the sample provider, not from assay-based typing. The prospective study material was composed of cDNA or gDNA derived from T cells, B-cell-depleted T cells, or PBMCs. The full study reports these points: Clinical and demographic metadata were provided uncurated, with the amount varying by source and participant.

The CDR3 goes from the cysteine to the phenylalanine over 19 residues. CDR3 DNA only is kept here, 57 bases in frame from base 1. Cut back by 2 bases and 0 bases, the V and J ends lie 23 bases apart. CDR1 and CDR2 are read off the germline V gene as SGHTA and FQGTGA. Participants in the prospective study were aged roughly 18 to 95 years, lived in 20 to 30 United States geographic areas, and enrolled through a virtual design. In the prospective study, cohorts were assigned on the basis of participant-reported clinical history obtained from a screening survey and a study questionnaire. For ImmuneRACE Cohort 3, a participant was defined as recovered based on two consecutive negative NP/OP PCR tests, clearance by a healthcare professional, or resolution of symptoms. Mobile phlebotomists in the prospective study collected whole blood, serum and a nasopharyngeal or oropharyngeal swab from every participant. Over a roughly two-month period, participants in the prospective study had the option of providing additional blood draws and questionnaires. Blood samples from the prospective study were shipped frozen or at room temperature prior to DNA extraction.

The immunoSEQ Assay, a bias-controlled multiplex PCR, was used to amplify TCRbeta CDR3 regions from genomic DNA. Concerning the study's data processing: Nucleated cell counts per sample were estimated from amplification of reference gene primers within the assay. Sequence reads were collapsed and filtered to measure the absolute abundance of every unique TCRbeta CDR3 rearrangement. Productive Simpson clonality was computed per sample as the square root of Simpson's diversity index over productive rearrangements. This is the immuneACCESS table as TCRdb keeps it, with only in-frame sequences that have V and J called. A part of the clones is gone; compared with another copy, unresolved V genes explain less than half, and the rest is unexplained. Clone size and V and J calls were adopted from that table, with D and trimming inferred from the DNA. The sample yields fewer than 400,000 clones; more than 90% were counted once. The ten largest clonotypes hold around a sixth of the sample.

The chain was built from TRBV7-3 and TRBJ2-7; tentative D gene TRBD2, with 7 bases matching. The receptor was isolated from a woman aged 25 to 39 who had recovered from COVID-19. The sample comprised PBMCs or T cells enriched from blood (not recorded which). The CDR3 has the sequence CASSLSGGGGSSRSYEQYF. The nucleotides are TGTGCCAGCAGCTTATCGGGGGGCGGAGGCTCGTCCCGCTCCTACGAGCAGTACTTC.